Listed below are T cell receptor beta chains from one sample, sequenced in a study of T cell repertoires in cytomegalovirus infection. One entry per CDR3 protein, called by TCRdb with MiXCR from the reads. The data hold around 740,000 distinct CDR3 sequences, with about 40% observed a single time. The material sequenced was PBMCs. These receptors originate from a human donor in good health (CMV status not recorded). Some clones in this sample may be carry-over from other donors' samples. CDR3s include the opening cysteine and the closing phenylalanine or tryptophan. D genes are given only for firm matches. Clone size is not always given. Where it is, it says once, few, many or a class for expanded clones.

j_gene	v_gene	abundance	d_gene	CDR3aa	CDR3nt
TRBJ2-3	TRBV4-1	NA	TRBD1	CASSQEWGTGERSDTQYF	TGCGCCAGCAGCCAGGAATGGGGGACAGGGGAACGGTCAGATACGCAGTATTTT
TRBJ2-7	TRBV7-2	few	NA	CASSLARGNYEQYF	TGTGCCAGCAGCTTAGCCCGGGGAAACTACGAGCAGTACTTC
TRBJ1-1	TRBV29-1	many	NA	CSVVLLLQGNTEAFF	TGCAGCGTTGTGCTCCTGCTACAGGGAAACACTGAAGCTTTCTTT
TRBJ2-2	TRBV12-5	NA	TRBD2	CASGLVPSGRGTGELFF	TGTGCTAGTGGTTTGGTTCCTAGCGGGAGGGGCACCGGGGAGCTGTTTTTT
TRBJ1-1	TRBV5-1	once	NA	CASSPTPPNTEAFF	TGCGCCAGCAGCCCAACACCCCCAAACACTGAAGCTTTCTTT
TRBJ1-5	TRBV20-1	NA	NA	CSARDRGDQPQHF	TGCAGTGCTAGAGATCGGGGGGATCAGCCCCAGCATTTT
TRBJ1-5	TRBV20-1	NA	TRBD1	CSARDGRQGAFGQPQHF	TGCAGTGCTAGAGATGGGCGACAGGGAGCGTTTGGTCAGCCCCAGCATTTT
TRBJ2-7	TRBV7-2	many	TRBD1	CASSLWTGGTYEQYF	TGTGCCAGCAGCTTATGGACAGGGGGCACCTACGAGCAGTACTTC
TRBJ2-1	TRBV29-1	NA	TRBD2	CSVEVMGELADGNEQFF	TGCAGCGTTGAAGTAATGGGTGAACTAGCGGATGGCAATGAGCAGTTCTTC
TRBJ1-2	TRBV25-1	NA	NA	CASSEGVGYTF	TGTGCCAGCAGTGAAGGGGTCGGCTACACCTTC
TRBJ1-2	TRBV5-5	few	NA	CASSLISTEEYGYTF	TGTGCCAGCAGCTTGATCTCGACAGAAGAATATGGCTACACCTTC
TRBJ1-2	TRBV5-4	few	NA	CASSLAKGVARGYTF	TGTGCCAGCAGCTTGGCCAAAGGGGTGGCGCGAGGCTACACCTTC
TRBJ1-5	TRBV24-1	NA	NA	CATSDFAADQPQHF	TGTGCCACCAGTGATTTCGCGGCAGATCAGCCCCAGCATTTT
TRBJ2-1	TRBV28	few	TRBD2	CASSDLGGSYNEQFF	TGTGCCAGCAGCGACCTAGGCGGGAGCTACAATGAGCAGTTCTTC
TRBJ2-1	TRBV11-2	NA	NA	CASRSGYEQFF	TGTGCCAGCAGGTCAGGGTATGAGCAGTTCTTC
TRBJ1-5	TRBV12-5	NA	NA	CASGLGDGQPQHF	TGTGCTAGTGGTTTGGGGGACGGACAGCCCCAGCATTTT
TRBJ2-1	TRBV4-1	NA	NA	CASSPLGVYYNEQFF	TGCGCCAGCAGCCCTCTGGGGGTTTACTACAATGAGCAGTTCTTC
TRBJ2-1	TRBV10-1	NA	TRBD2	CASSDLAGSNNEQFF	TGCGCCAGCAGTGATCTAGCGGGGTCAAACAATGAGCAGTTCTTC
TRBJ1-2	TRBV5-4	NA	NA	CASSHRGDPNYGYTF	TGTGCCAGCAGCCACCGGGGGGACCCTAACTATGGCTACACCTTC
TRBJ1-2	TRBV20-1	NA	TRBD1	CSAPRDRVDYGYTF	TGCAGTGCTCCCCGGGACAGGGTCGACTATGGCTACACCTTC
TRBJ2-7	TRBV28	NA	NA	CASTIATPYEQYF	TGTGCCAGCACCATTGCTACCCCCTACGAGCAGTACTTC
TRBJ2-1	TRBV27	NA	NA	CASSTPGTKQQEQFF	TGTGCCAGCAGTACCCCCGGGACAAAGCAACAGGAGCAGTTCTTC
TRBJ2-5	TRBV6-1	few	NA	CASSGVGLPSETQYF	TGTGCCAGCAGCGGGGTGGGCCTACCCTCAGAGACCCAGTACTTC
TRBJ2-3	TRBV12-3/TRBV12-4	few	NA	CASSPGLLSTDTQYF	TGTGCCAGCAGCCCCGGCTTGCTCAGCACAGATACGCAGTATTTT
TRBJ2-5	TRBV4-1	few	NA	CASSQEETRVETQYF	TGCGCCAGCAGCCAAGAGGAGACACGGGTAGAGACCCAGTACTTC
TRBJ1-2	TRBV6-6	NA	NA	CASSDSSQGANYGYTF	TGTGCCAGCAGTGATTCATCTCAAGGAGCTAACTATGGCTACACCTTC
TRBJ2-2	TRBV28	NA	NA	CASNYGGAYTGELFF	TGTGCCAGCAATTACGGGGGCGCTTACACCGGGGAGCTGTTTTTT
TRBJ2-1	TRBV12-3/TRBV12-4	NA	NA	CASSFPGSSGKNNEQFF	TGTGCCAGCAGTTTCCCAGGATCCAGCGGCAAGAACAATGAGCAGTTCTTC
TRBJ2-1	TRBV28	few	TRBD2	CASSRPSGRRDEQFF	TGTGCCAGCAGCCGACCTAGCGGGAGGAGGGATGAGCAGTTCTTC
TRBJ2-7	TRBV28	few	NA	CASGPGDILGYEQYF	TGTGCCAGCGGGCCAGGTGATATCCTGGGTTACGAGCAGTACTTC
TRBJ1-6	TRBV20-1	NA	NA	CSAADGSYNSPLHF	TGCAGTGCGGCCGACGGCTCCTATAATTCACCCCTCCACTTT
TRBJ1-1	TRBV6-5	NA	NA	CASSYGGLPRTEAFF	TGTGCCAGCAGTTACGGGGGACTGCCGAGGACTGAAGCTTTCTTT
TRBJ2-7	TRBV28	few	NA	CASSPGPRSYEQYF	TGTGCCAGCAGTCCGGGCCCGAGAAGCTACGAGCAGTACTTC
TRBJ2-5	TRBV7-2	many	TRBD2	CASSLDASGGAGFF	TGTGCCAGCAGCTTAGACGCTAGCGGGGGGGCCGGTTTCTTC
TRBJ2-7	TRBV27	few	NA	CASSLTPGQTRSYEQYF	TGTGCCAGCAGTTTAACCCCCGGACAGACCCGCTCCTACGAGCAGTACTTC
TRBJ2-3	TRBV7-9	NA	TRBD2	CASSLPPTSGGPRTDTQYF	TGTGCCAGCAGCTTACCTCCCACTAGCGGGGGCCCGCGTACAGATACGCAGTATTTT
TRBJ1-6	TRBV7-9	NA	NA	CASSLEGSGTALPIYNSPLHF	TGTGCCAGCAGCTTAGAAGGGTCCGGGACCGCGCTACCCATCTATAATTCACCCCTCCACTTT
TRBJ2-7	TRBV6-1	NA	TRBD2	CASSLRRGDFYEQYF	TGTGCCAGCAGTCTTAGGCGGGGGGACTTCTACGAGCAGTACTTC
TRBJ2-1	TRBV5-3	once	TRBD2	CASSLVSGANEQFF	TGTGCCAGCAGCTTGGTCAGCGGGGCTAATGAGCAGTTCTTC
TRBJ2-2	TRBV19	NA	NA	CASSMSRILNTGELFF	TGTGCCAGTAGTATGTCGCGGATACTGAACACCGGGGAGCTGTTTTTT
TRBJ2-3	TRBV6-2/TRBV6-3	few	TRBD2	CASSPTGGSGKSDTQYF	TGTGCCAGCAGCCCAACGGGTGGTAGCGGGAAATCAGATACGCAGTATTTT
TRBJ1-5	TRBV20-1	NA	TRBD1	CSARDPDRGYNQPQHF	TGCAGTGCTAGAGATCCCGACAGGGGTTACAATCAGCCCCAGCATTTT